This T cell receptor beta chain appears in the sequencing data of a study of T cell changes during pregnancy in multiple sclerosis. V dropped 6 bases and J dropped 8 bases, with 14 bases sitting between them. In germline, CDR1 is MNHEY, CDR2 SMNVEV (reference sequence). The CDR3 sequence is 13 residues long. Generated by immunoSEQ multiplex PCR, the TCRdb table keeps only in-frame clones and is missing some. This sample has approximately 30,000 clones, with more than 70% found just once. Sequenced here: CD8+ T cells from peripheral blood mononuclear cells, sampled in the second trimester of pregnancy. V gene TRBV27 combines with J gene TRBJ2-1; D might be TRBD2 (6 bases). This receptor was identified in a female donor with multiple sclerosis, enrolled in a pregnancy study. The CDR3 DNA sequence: TGTGCCAGCAGGTCTCGGGGGTATGATGAGCAGTTCTTC. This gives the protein CASRSRGYDEQFF.